Listed here are 26 T cell receptor beta chains from one sample, sequenced in a study of neurological immune-mediated disorders. TCRdb analysed the 5' RACE reads with MiXCR anew, one entry per CDR3 protein. The table lists roughly 28,000 distinct CDR3 sequences, around 3.2% of them singletons. Input material: PBMCs. All receptors derive from a woman in her thirties with multiple sclerosis.

This chain links TRBV11-2 with TRBJ2-1; 8 nucleotides agree with TRBD2. CDR1 and CDR2 (germline): SGHAT, FQNNGV. The V and J ends lost 3 bases and 9 bases, in that order; junction bases with no gene match: 7. This CDR3 region has 14 residues. The CDR3 DNA reads as TGTGCCAGCAGCTTTATCCGGGGGGGCCCTGAGCAGTTCTTC. Translation: CASSFIRGGPEQFF.

This clonotype came up many times. The rearrangement joins TRBV12-3 or TRBV12-4 to TRBJ2-2, with D possibly TRBD2 on 5 matching bases. CDR3 length: 15 residues. The V gene lost 3 bases and the J gene lost 5 bases, with 13 bases spanning the gap. CDR3 in DNA: TGTGCCAGCAGTTTCGGTGGGGAGAGAACCGGGGAGCTGTTTTTT. Translating it yields CASSFGGERTGELFF.

This clonotype has ten or more counts. The rearrangement uses TRBV28 and TRBJ2-7; the D is unclear. Trimming shortened V by 4 bases and J by 9 bases, and 13 bases separated the two germline ends. This CDR3 spans 12 amino acids. The V gene's germline CDR1 is MDHEN and CDR2 SYDVKM. The CDR3 DNA is TGTGCCAGCAGTTCATCCCCGATCGGGCAGTACTTC. Encoded protein: CASSSSPIGQYF.

This clonotype was detected only a few times. The chain couples TRBV12-3 or TRBV12-4 to TRBJ2-1; 7 bases map to TRBD2. V shed 7 bases and J 7 bases; nucleotides not matched to a gene: 16. The CDR3 has 16 residues. Here the CDR3 DNA reads TGTGCCAGCACCCAAATCAGTGGGAGGGCGGAGAATGAGCAGTTCTTC. This sequence encodes CASTQISGRAENEQFF.

Many counts were recorded for this clonotype. The gene calls are TRBV20-1 and TRBJ1-5, with TRBD1 as a possible D gene (6 bases). The CDR3 has 14 amino acids. CDR1 is DFQATT and CDR2 is SNEGSKA in the germline V gene (reference sequence). V was shortened by 0 bases and J by 1 base, with 7 bases between the two germline ends. CDR3 in amino acids: CSAREGGSNQPQHF. The CDR3 nucleotides read TGCAGTGCTAGAGAGGGGGGCAGCAATCAGCCCCAGCATTTT.

This clonotype was recorded many times. The rearrangement joins TRBV5-1 to TRBJ1-1; D ambiguous. Looked up from germline, CDR1 is SGHRS and CDR2 is YFSETQ. This CDR3 is built from 15 residues. V dropped 1 base and J dropped 0 bases, with 10 bases sitting between them. The CDR3 DNA is TGCGCCAGCAGCTTGCTGGTTGGGATGAACACTGAAGCTTTCTTT. Its translation: CASSLLVGMNTEAFF.

This clonotype was observed many times. This chain links TRBV24-1 with TRBJ2-7; 7 bases fit TRBD2. Germline V gene lookup returns CDR1 KGHDR and CDR2 SFDVKD. Germline trimming cut 0 bases from V and 1 base from J; bases unmatched to any gene: 8. This CDR3 has 17 amino acids. CDR3 sequence: CATSDLFYGRPSYEQYF. CDR3 sequence (DNA): TGTGCCACCAGTGATTTGTTTTACGGGAGGCCGTCCTACGAGCAGTACTTC.

This clonotype was seen many times. Germline and junction disagree at one end, which may indicate a read error. The genes are TRBV5-1 and TRBJ2-1; 10 positions match TRBD1. Germline CDR1 SGHRS, CDR2 YFSETQ. The length of the CDR3 is 13 residues. The CDR3 DNA is TGCGCCAGCAGCAGGACAGGGGGTGAATGGAGGGTCTTC. Translated, it gives CASSRTGGEWRVF.

This clonotype has ten or more counts. The chain recombines TRBV20-1 with TRBJ1-3, with 7 bases lining up with TRBD1. J gave up 0 bases and V 3 bases, and 2 bases lay outside the gene matches. Germline CDR1 and CDR2: DFQATT and SNEGSKA (reference sequence). This CDR3 has 14 residues. The CDR3 DNA reads TGCAGTGCTAGTAGGACAGGCTCTGGAAACACCATATATTTT. Its translation is CSASRTGSGNTIYF.

Ten or more counts support this clonotype. The rearrangement links TRBV20-1 to TRBJ2-5; possible D gene TRBD2, 5 bases. Germline CDR1 DFQATT, CDR2 SNEGSKA (reference sequence). This CDR3 region has 15 residues. V was shortened by 3 bases and J by 1 base, with 15 bases between the two germline ends. The CDR3 bases are TGCAGTGCTAGTCCCCGGGAAGGCACCCAAGAGACCCAGTACTTC. Encoded protein: CSASPREGTQETQYF.

This clonotype was counted ten times or more. The chain is built from TRBV5-1 and TRBJ2-3; 8 bases align to TRBD2. This CDR3 has 14 amino acids. Germline-derived CDR1 and CDR2 are SGHRS and YFSETQ. Trimming cost V 4 bases and J 2 bases; bases outside gene matches: 3. The CDR3 reads CASSQGLATDTQYF. The DNA of the CDR3 is TGCGCCAGCAGCCAAGGACTAGCCACAGATACGCAGTATTTT. Full variable domain (missing parts from reference TRBV5-1 and TRBJ2-3): KAGVTQTPRYLIKTRGQQVTLSCSPISGHRSVSWYQQTPGQGLQFLFEYFSETQRNKGNFPGRFSGRQFSNSRSEMNVSTLELGDSALYLCASSQGLATDTQYFGPGTRLTVL.

V and J are TRBV11-3 and TRBJ2-3, with 11 bases that match TRBD1. The germline gives CDR1 SGHNT, CDR2 YENEEA. With V trimmed by 8 bases and J by 7 bases, 8 bases remained unmatched. CDR3 length: 14 residues. The CDR3 region has the DNA TGTGCCAGCGGCGGGACAGGGGGACTAAATACGCAGTATTTT. It specifies CASGGTGGLNTQYF.

This clonotype was counted at least ten times. The gene calls are TRBV7-2 and TRBJ2-1; D unresolved. This CDR3 spans 15 amino acids. The germline V and J ends were trimmed by 5 bases and 7 bases, with 18 bases remaining between them. Per the germline V gene, CDR1 is SGHTA and CDR2 is FQGNSA. The chain's CDR3 is CASSPVGLAWNEQFF. CDR3 in DNA: TGTGCCAGCAGCCCCGTGGGGTTGGCGTGGAATGAGCAGTTCTTC.

Many counts were recorded for this clonotype. The gene calls are TRBV6-6 and TRBJ1-4, with D tentatively TRBD1 (5 bases). Trimming took off 6 bases at V and 0 bases at J, with 17 bases between the two ends. Germline V lookup: CDR1 MNHNY, CDR2 SVGAGI (reference sequence). The CDR3 is 17 amino acids. The CDR3 DNA reads as TGTGCCAGCAGCCTATCCTGGGACGTTGCAACTAATGAAAAACTGTTTTTT. Translation gives CASSLSWDVATNEKLFF.

This clonotype was picked up many times. The chain has TRBV7-9 and TRBJ2-1; D is ambiguous. V was pared by 2 bases and J by 7 bases, with 9 bases between. Germline lookup yields CDR1 SEHNR and CDR2 FQNEAQ (reference sequence). The CDR3 is made up of 13 amino acids. CDR3 nucleotides: TGTGCCAGCAGCTTAACTATGGAGAATGAGCAGTTCTTC. Translation gives CASSLTMENEQFF.

This clonotype was seen at least ten times. The CDR3 carries no conserved terminal phenylalanine or tryptophan, so it likely arises from a read error. V gene TRBV5-5 combines with J gene TRBJ1-2; possible D gene TRBD1, 5 bases. Germline V lookup: CDR1 SGHKS, CDR2 YYEKEE (reference sequence). The V and J ends lost 3 bases and 3 bases respectively, with 9 bases between them. There are 13 residues in the CDR3. CDR3 sequence (DNA): TGTGCCAGCAGCTCGCAGGGTGACTATGGCTACACCAAC. As protein: CASSSQGDYGYTN.

This clonotype was counted ten times or more. The rearrangement links TRBV20-1 to TRBJ2-7; TRBD2 might be the D (5 bases). The V and J ends lost 5 bases and 3 bases respectively, with 14 bases between them. The CDR3 covers 13 residues. CDR1 DFQATT and CDR2 SNEGSKA come from the germline V gene (reference sequence). The CDR3 reads CSAAQDSDYEQYF. For the CDR3, the DNA is TGCAGTGCTGCCCAGGACTCGGACTACGAGCAGTACTTC.

The sample holds many counts of this clonotype. The CDR3 bases are TGCGCCAGCAGCCAAGTCGAGCTAGCGGGAAAAACCGGGGAGCTGTTTTTT. Its translation: CASSQVELAGKTGELFF. The chain is built from TRBV4-1 and TRBJ2-2; 9 positions agree with TRBD2. Germline V lookup: CDR1 MGHRA, CDR2 YSYEKL. The CDR3 totals 17 residues. J lost 5 bases, V lost 1 base, and 8 bases had no gene match.

This clonotype was counted at least ten times. The rearrangement joins TRBV15 to TRBJ2-2; 9 bases align to TRBD2. Looked up from germline, CDR1 is LNHNV and CDR2 is YYDKDF (reference sequence). Trimming removed 5 bases from V and 2 bases from J; junction bases left unmatched: 6. The CDR3 length is 16 residues. The CDR3 bases are TGTGCCACCAGCCGTAGCGGGGGAGACAACACCGGGGAGCTGTTTTTT. Translation: CATSRSGGDNTGELFF.

This clonotype showed up many times. This rearrangement joins TRBV5-8 to TRBJ2-7, with D uncertain. With 2 bases removed from V and 2 bases from J, the gap between germline ends came to 11 bases. CDR1 is SGHTS, CDR2 YDEGEE, per germline. The CDR3 spans 14 residues. Written as DNA, the CDR3 is TGTGCCAGCAGCTTTTTACGAGAGCCCTACGAGCAGTACTTC. Residues: CASSFLREPYEQYF.

In this sample, this clonotype turned up many times. The chain has TRBV7-2 and TRBJ1-2; 8 positions agree with TRBD1. Per the germline V gene, CDR1 is SGHTA and CDR2 is FQGNSA. Losses at the gene ends were 8 bases for V and 4 bases for J; bases not matched to a gene: 18. There are 17 residues in the CDR3. In nucleotides, the CDR3 is TGTGCCAGCGGTTTAAAAAGGCCGGGACAGGCGGGCTATGGCTACACCTTC. Protein product: CASGLKRPGQAGYGYTF.

Ten or more counts support this clonotype. The rearrangement uses TRBV7-2 and TRBJ2-3, with unresolved D. The V end was cut by 2 bases, the J end by 5 bases, with 5 bases between. The CDR3 loop spans 12 amino acids. CDR1 SGHTA and CDR2 FQGNSA come from the germline V gene. The CDR3 sequence is CASSLNRDTQYF. CDR3 DNA: TGTGCCAGCAGCTTAAATCGAGATACGCAGTATTTT. The whole variable domain, remainder taken from reference TRBV7-2 and TRBJ2-3, is GAGVSQSPSNKVTEKGKDVELRCDPISGHTALYWYRQSLGQGLEFLIYFQGNSAPDKSGLPSDRFSAERTGGSVSTLTIQRTQQEDSAVYLCASSLNRDTQYFGPGTRLTVL.

This clonotype was found many times. The gene calls are TRBV28 and TRBJ1-5; TRBD1 agrees at 7 bases. In germline, CDR1 is MDHEN, CDR2 SYDVKM. With V trimmed by 8 bases and J by 7 bases, 17 bases remained unmatched. The CDR3 is 16 amino acids. The CDR3 coding sequence is TGTGCCAGCCTGGGGGGACAGATTAGTCGCCGGCAGCCCCAGCATTTT. It yields the protein CASLGGQISRRQPQHF.

There are many counts of this clonotype. The chain is built from TRBV21-1 and TRBJ1-4; whether TRBD1, the table's D call, matches the DNA was not checked. TRBV21-1 is reported as a pseudogene. This CDR3 is 17 amino acids long. The CDR3, as DNA: TGTGCCAGCAGCAAAGGGGCAGGGGGTAAGAATGGTGAAAAACTGTTTTTT. Its translation is CASSKGAGGKNGEKLFF.

This clonotype has ten or more counts. Here the CDR3 reads CASSDPGLAGAYNEQFF. The CDR3 bases are TGTGCCAGCAGTGACCCGGGACTAGCGGGCGCGTACAATGAGCAGTTCTTC. The rearrangement joins TRBV12-3 or TRBV12-4 to TRBJ2-1; 12 bases align to TRBD2. There are 17 residues in the CDR3. V dropped 5 bases and J dropped 4; count of bases not matched to a gene: 9.

This clonotype was found many times. V is TRBV20-1 and J is TRBJ2-3, with D perhaps being TRBD1 or TRBD2 (5 bases each). Germline V gene sequence: CDR1 DFQATT, CDR2 SNEGSKA (reference sequence). Between the trimmed V and J ends, which lost 6 bases and 6 bases, there was a span of 22 bases. The CDR3 consists of 15 residues. CDR3 DNA: TGCAGTGCCTCCGGGACCACCTTAAAGCGGGATACGCAGTATTTT. Protein: CSASGTTLKRDTQYF.